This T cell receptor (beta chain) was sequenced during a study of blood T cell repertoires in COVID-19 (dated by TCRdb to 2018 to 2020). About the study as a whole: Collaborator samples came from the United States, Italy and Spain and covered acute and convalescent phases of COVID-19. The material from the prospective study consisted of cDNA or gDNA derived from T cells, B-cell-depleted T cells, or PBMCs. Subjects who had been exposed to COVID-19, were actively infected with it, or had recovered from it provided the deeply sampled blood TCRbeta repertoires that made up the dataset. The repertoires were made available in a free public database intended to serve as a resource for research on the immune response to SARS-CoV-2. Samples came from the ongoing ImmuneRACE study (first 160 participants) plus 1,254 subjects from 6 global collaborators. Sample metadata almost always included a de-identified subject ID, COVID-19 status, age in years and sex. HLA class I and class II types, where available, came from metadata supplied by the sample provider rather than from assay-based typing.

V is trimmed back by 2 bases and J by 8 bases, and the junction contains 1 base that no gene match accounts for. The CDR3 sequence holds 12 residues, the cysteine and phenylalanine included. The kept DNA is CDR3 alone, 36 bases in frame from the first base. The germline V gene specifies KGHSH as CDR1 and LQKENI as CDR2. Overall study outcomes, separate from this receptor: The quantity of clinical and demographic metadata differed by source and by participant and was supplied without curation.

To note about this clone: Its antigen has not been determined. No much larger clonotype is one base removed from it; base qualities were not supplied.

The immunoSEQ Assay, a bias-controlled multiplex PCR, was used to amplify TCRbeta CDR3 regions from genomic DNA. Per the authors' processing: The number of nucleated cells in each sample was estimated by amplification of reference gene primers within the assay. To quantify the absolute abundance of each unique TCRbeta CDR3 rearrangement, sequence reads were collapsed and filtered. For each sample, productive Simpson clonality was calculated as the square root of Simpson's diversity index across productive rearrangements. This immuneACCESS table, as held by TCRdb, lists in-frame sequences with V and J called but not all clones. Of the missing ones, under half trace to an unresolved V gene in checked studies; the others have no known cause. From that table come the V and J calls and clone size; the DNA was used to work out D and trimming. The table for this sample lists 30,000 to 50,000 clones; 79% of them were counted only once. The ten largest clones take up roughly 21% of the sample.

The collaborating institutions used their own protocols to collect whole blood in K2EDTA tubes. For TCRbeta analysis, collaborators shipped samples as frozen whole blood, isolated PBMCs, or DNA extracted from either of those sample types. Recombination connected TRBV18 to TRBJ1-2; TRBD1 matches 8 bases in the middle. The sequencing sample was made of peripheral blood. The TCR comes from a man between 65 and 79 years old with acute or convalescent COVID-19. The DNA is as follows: TGTGCCAGCTCACCATCAGGGGGCGGCTACACCTTC. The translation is CASSPSGGGYTF.